The clone carrying this T cell receptor (beta chain) was counted only a few times. TCRdb used MiXCR to reprocess the RACE reads, holding one entry per CDR3 protein. Of 75,000 to 80,000 distinct CDR3 sequences listed, 8.5% to 9.5% are singletons. The sample is drawn from a study of human T cells and chemical hapten exposure. Study-wide background: TCR yields per sample varied mostly from small pooled library volume differences.

Time point here: healthy volunteer bleed at 6 weeks. Unseparated into fractions, whole blood served as the source from which total RNA was extracted. The sample was whole blood. The receptor's source is a female donor in good health. Some clones in this sample may be carry-over from other donors' samples.

The CDR3 DNA is TGTGCCAGCAGCCGCGGGGGGGCCTACGGCACAGATACGCAGTATTTT. This codes for CASSRGGAYGTDTQYF. The V gene is TRBV7-2, the J gene TRBJ2-3, with TRBD2 matching 9 bases. There are 16 residues in the CDR3. In germline, CDR1 is SGHTA, CDR2 FQGNSA. V shed 5 bases, J shed 1 base, and the junction held 7 bases outside the gene matches.